A single sample is the source of the 10 T cell receptor beta chains below, sequenced in a study of shared clonotypes between healthy human individuals. Generated by immunoSEQ multiplex PCR, the TCRdb table keeps only in-frame clones and is missing some. Of roughly 500,000 clones listed, 90% to 96% are singletons. Sequenced input: naive CD4+ T cells sorted from blood. Subset specified: CD45RA+ positively selected. The source of these receptors is a woman aged 30 to 39 in good health.

V is TRBV5-1 and J is TRBJ2-3; 8 positions agree with TRBD2. CDR3 length: 16 amino acids. The V segment lost 4 bases and the J segment 2 bases; nucleotides outside the gene matches: 9. The germline gives CDR1 SGHRS, CDR2 YFSETQ. The CDR3 DNA reads as TGCGCCAGCAGCGTAGCTAGCGGGCCATACACAGATACGCAGTATTTT. Amino acids: CASSVASGPYTDTQYF.

The V and J genes are TRBV5-8 and TRBJ1-4; 8 nucleotides line up with TRBD1. With 1 base clipped from V and 10 bases from J, the junction kept 18 bases outside the gene matches. Germline-derived CDR1 and CDR2 are SGHTS and YDEGEE. CDR3 size: 18 residues. The CDR3 loop is CASSLTFQGAVIFGKLFF. The CDR3 DNA reads as TGTGCCAGCAGCTTGACCTTCCAGGGGGCGGTAATCTTCGGAAAACTGTTTTTT. Combining the CDR3 with reference TRBV5-8 and TRBJ1-4 gives the whole variable domain EAGVTQSPTHLIKTRGQQATLRCSPISGHTSVYWYQQALGLGLQFLLWYDEGEERNRGNFPPRFSGRQFPNYSSELNVNALELEDSALYLCASSLTFQGAVIFGKLFFGSGTQLSVL.

This clone has only one observation. Within the sample, other DNA sequences also encode this same CDR3. The chain has TRBV2 and TRBJ1-5, with unresolved D. V lost 4 bases and J 0 bases, leaving 7 bases between the germline ends. The CDR3 is made up of 14 amino acids. The V gene's germline CDR1 is SNHLY and CDR2 FYNNEI. The CDR3 sequence is CASSGAISNQPQHF. In nucleotides, the CDR3 is TGTGCCAGCAGTGGGGCCATTAGCAATCAGCCCCAGCATTTT. Drawing the rest from reference TRBV2 and TRBJ1-5, the complete variable domain is EPEVTQTPSHQVTQMGQEVILRCVPISNHLYFYWYRQILGQKVEFLVSFYNNEISEKSEIFDDQFSVERPDGSNFTLKIRSTKLEDSAMYFCASSGAISNQPQHFGDGTRLSIL.

This chain joins TRBV6-6 and TRBJ1-4; D is perhaps TRBD1 (6 bases). CDR3 length: 13 amino acids. V gave up 6 bases and J gave up 8 bases, with 13 bases separating them. Germline CDR1 MNHNY, CDR2 SVGAGI (reference sequence). In DNA, the CDR3 is TGTGCCAGCAGGTTAGGGGGACTGGAAAAACTGTTTTTT. Translated, it gives CASRLGGLEKLFF.

The chain is built from TRBV7-9 and TRBJ2-5; 7 bases are a match to TRBD1. The CDR3 is made up of 14 amino acids. The V gene's germline CDR1 is SEHNR and CDR2 FQNEAQ (reference sequence). V lost 5 bases, J lost 5 bases, and 8 bases stayed unmatched. Written as DNA, the CDR3 is TGTGCCAGCAGCCCCAGACAGGGTTGGGAGACCCAGTACTTC. It is translated as CASSPRQGWETQYF.

The V and J genes are TRBV27 and TRBJ2-7; D is uncertain. This CDR3 spans 14 amino acids. Germline lookup yields CDR1 MNHEY and CDR2 SMNVEV (reference sequence). V was clipped by 3 bases and J by 1 base, with 10 bases between them. The CDR3 here is CASSFYRDSYEQYF. The CDR3 DNA reads as TGTGCCAGCAGTTTCTACAGAGATTCCTACGAGCAGTACTTC.

V and J are TRBV28 and TRBJ1-2; D remains unclear. CDR3 length: 12 residues. V was pared by 6 bases and J by 4 bases, with 9 bases between. Germline V gives CDR1 MDHEN, CDR2 SYDVKM. DNA of the CDR3: TGTGCCAGCAGGTTAGACGGCTATGGCTACACCTTC. Translation gives CASRLDGYGYTF.

The chain recombines TRBV7-8 with TRBJ1-5, with 7 positions matching TRBD1. There are 16 residues in the CDR3. The V and J ends lost 4 bases and 0 bases, in that order; junction bases with no gene match: 6. CDR1 and CDR2 (germline): SGHVS, FQNEAQ. CDR3 region: CASSSGTAYSNQPQHF. DNA of the CDR3: TGTGCCAGCAGCTCCGGGACAGCTTATAGCAATCAGCCCCAGCATTTT.

The gene calls are TRBV18 and TRBJ1-4; 9 nucleotides agree with TRBD1. The CDR3 totals 18 residues. In germline, CDR1 is KGHSH, CDR2 LQKENI. Trimming took 2 bases from V and 5 from J; bases not matched to a gene: 12. In DNA, the CDR3 is TGTGCCAGCTCACCAACCGGGACAGGGTTAGGAGCAAATGAAAAACTGTTTTTT. This sequence encodes CASSPTGTGLGANEKLFF.

The CDR3 is CASYSFKRGPSRRSGNTIYF. In DNA form, the CDR3 reads TGTGCCAGCTACAGCTTTAAAAGGGGCCCATCCCGCCGCTCTGGAAACACCATATATTTT. V is TRBV5-5 and J is TRBJ1-3; possible D gene TRBD1, 5 bases. Germline assignment: CDR1 SGHKS and CDR2 YYEKEE (reference sequence). Trimming left V 7 bases short and J 0 bases short, with 29 bases between. The CDR3 length is 20 residues. The full variable domain, in which reference TRBV5-5 and TRBJ1-3 provide the parts outside the CDR3, is DAGVTQSPTHLIKTRGQQVTLRCSPISGHKSVSWYQQVLGQGPQFIFQYYEKEERGRGNFPDRFSARQFPNYSSELNVNALLLGDSALYLCASYSFKRGPSRRSGNTIYFGEGSWLTVV.